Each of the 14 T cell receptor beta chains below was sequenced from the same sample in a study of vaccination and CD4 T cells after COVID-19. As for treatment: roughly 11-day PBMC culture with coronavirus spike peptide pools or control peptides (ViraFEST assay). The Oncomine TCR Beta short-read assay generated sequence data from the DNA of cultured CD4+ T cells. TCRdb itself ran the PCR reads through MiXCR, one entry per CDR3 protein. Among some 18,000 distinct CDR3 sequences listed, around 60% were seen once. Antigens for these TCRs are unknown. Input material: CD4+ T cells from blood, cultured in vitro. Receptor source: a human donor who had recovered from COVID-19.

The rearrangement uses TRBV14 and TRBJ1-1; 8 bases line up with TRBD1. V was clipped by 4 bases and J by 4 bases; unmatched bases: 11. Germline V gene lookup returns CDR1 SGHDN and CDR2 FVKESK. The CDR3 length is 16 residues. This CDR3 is CASSPAGGSLITEAFF. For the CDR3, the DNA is TGTGCCAGCAGCCCGGCAGGGGGCTCTTTGATCACTGAAGCTTTCTTT.

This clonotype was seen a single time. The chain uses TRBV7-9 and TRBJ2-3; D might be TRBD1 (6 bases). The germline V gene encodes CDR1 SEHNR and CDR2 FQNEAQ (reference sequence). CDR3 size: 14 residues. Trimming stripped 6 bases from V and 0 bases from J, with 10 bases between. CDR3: CASRLQGSTDTQYF. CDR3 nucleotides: TGTGCCAGCAGACTACAGGGTAGCACAGATACGCAGTATTTT.

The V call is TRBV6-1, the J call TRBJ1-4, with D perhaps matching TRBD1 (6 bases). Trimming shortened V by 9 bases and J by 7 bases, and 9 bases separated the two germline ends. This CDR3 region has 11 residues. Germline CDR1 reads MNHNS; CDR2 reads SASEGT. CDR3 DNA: TGTGCCAGTGGACAGCCTGAAAAACTGTTTTTT. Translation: CASGQPEKLFF.

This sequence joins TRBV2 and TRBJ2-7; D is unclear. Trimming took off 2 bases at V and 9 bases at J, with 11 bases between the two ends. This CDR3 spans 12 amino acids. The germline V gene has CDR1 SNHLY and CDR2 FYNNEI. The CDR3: CASSERDILQYF. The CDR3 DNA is TGTGCCAGCAGTGAAAGGGATATCCTGCAGTACTTC.

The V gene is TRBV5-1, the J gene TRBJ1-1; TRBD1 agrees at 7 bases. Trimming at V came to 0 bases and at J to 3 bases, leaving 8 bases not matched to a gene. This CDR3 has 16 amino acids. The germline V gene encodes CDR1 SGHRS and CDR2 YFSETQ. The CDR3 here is CASSLGQGLEDTEAFF. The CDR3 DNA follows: TGCGCCAGCAGCTTGGGACAGGGACTGGAGGACACTGAAGCTTTCTTT.

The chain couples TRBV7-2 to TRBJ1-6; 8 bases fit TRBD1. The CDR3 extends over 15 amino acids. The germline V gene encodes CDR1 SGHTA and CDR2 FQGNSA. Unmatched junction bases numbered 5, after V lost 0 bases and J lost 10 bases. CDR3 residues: CASSLAVTGESPLHF. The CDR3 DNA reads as TGTGCCAGCAGCTTAGCAGTGACAGGGGAATCACCCCTCCACTTT. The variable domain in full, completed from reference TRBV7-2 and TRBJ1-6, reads GAGVSQSPSNKVTEKGKDVELRCDPISGHTALYWYRQSLGQGLEFLIYFQGNSAPDKSGLPSDRFSAERTGGSVSTLTIQRTQQEDSAVYLCASSLAVTGESPLHFGNGTRLTVT.

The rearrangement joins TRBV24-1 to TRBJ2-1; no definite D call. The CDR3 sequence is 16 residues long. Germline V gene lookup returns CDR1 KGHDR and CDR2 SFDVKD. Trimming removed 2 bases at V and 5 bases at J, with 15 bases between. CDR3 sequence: CATSDSRPPGDNEQFF. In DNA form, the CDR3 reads TGTGCCACCAGTGATTCACGACCGCCCGGCGACAATGAGCAGTTCTTC.

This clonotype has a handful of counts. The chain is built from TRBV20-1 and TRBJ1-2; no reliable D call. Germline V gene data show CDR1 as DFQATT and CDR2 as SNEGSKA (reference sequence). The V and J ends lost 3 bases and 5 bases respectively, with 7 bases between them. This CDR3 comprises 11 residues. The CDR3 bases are TGCAGTGCTAGTTCCCCTTATGGCTACACCTTC. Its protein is CSASSPYGYTF.

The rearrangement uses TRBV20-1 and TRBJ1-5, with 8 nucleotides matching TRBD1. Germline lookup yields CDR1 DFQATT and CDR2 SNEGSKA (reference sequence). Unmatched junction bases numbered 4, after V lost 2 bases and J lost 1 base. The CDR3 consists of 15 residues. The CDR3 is CSARTTGASNQPQHF. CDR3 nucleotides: TGCAGTGCTAGAACGACAGGGGCCAGCAATCAGCCCCAGCATTTT.

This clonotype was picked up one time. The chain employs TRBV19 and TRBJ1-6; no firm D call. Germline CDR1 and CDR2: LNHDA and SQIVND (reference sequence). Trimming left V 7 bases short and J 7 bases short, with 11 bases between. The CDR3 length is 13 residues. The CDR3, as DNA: TGTGCCAGTAAGGTCCGCAACAATTCACCCCTCCACTTT. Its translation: CASKVRNNSPLHF.

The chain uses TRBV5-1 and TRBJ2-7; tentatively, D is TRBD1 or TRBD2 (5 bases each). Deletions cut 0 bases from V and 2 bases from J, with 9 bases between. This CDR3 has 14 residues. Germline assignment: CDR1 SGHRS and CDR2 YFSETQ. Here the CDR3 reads CASSLGRDPYEQYF. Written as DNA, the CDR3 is TGCGCCAGCAGCTTGGGCCGGGACCCCTACGAGCAGTACTTC.

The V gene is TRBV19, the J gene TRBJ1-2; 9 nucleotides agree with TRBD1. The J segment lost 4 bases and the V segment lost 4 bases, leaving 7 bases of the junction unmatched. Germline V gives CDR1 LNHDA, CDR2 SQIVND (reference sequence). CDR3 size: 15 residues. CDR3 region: CASSRGQGGSYGYTF. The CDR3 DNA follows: TGTGCCAGTAGTAGGGGACAGGGAGGGAGCTATGGCTACACCTTC.

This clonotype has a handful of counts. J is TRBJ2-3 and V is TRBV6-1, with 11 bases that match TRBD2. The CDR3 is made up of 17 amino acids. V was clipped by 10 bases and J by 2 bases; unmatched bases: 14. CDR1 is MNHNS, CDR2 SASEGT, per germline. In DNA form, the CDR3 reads TGTGCCACCGCTAAGGAGCTAGCGGGAGGATTCACAGATACGCAGTATTTT. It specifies CATAKELAGGFTDTQYF.

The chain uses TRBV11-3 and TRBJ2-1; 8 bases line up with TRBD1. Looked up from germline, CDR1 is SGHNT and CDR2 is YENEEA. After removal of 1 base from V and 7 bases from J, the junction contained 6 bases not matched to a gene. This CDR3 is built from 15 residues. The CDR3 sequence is CASSLVTGASNEQFF. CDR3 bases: TGTGCCAGCAGCTTAGTGACAGGGGCTAGTAATGAGCAGTTCTTC.